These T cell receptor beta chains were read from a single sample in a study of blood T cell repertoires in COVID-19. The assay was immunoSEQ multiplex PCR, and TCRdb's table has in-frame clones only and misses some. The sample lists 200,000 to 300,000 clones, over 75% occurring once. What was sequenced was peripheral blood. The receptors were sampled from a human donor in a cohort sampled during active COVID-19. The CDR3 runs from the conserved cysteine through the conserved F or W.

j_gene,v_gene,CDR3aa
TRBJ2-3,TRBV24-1,CATSASDTQYF
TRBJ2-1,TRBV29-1,CSVETRGKGEQFF
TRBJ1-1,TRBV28,CASRPTGYGAEAFF
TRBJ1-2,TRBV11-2,CASSLTADGYTF
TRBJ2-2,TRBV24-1,CATSDSGQAYTGELFF
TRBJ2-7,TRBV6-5,CASSDSRTGSGEQYF
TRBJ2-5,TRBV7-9,CASSWGAGGFQETQYF
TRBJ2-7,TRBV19,CASSGKAGTGWYEQYF
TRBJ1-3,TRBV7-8,CASSAYRVPRGNTIYF
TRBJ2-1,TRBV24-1,CATSAGAGAYNEQFF
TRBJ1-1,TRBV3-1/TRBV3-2,CASRHILTGMNTEAFF